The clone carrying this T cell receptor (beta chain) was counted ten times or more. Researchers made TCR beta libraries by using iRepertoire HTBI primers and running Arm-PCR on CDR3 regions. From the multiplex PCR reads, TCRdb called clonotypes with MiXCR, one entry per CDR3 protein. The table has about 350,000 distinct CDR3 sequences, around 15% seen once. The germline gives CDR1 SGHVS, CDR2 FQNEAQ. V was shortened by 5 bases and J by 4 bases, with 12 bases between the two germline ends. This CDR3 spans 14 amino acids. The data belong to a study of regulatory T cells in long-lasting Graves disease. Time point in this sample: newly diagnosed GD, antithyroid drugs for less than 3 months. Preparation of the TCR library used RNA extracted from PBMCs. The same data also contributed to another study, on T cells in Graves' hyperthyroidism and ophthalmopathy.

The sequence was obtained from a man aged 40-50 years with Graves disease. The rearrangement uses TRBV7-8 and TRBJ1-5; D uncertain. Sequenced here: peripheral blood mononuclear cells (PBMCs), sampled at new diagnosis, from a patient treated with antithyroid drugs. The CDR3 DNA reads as TGTGCCAGCAGCCGGACGGGGAGGAATCAGCCCCAGCATTTT. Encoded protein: CASSRTGRNQPQHF.